This paragraph reports one T cell receptor (beta chain). Its antigen specificity is not known. This record comes from a study of CXCR3-negative and CXCR3-positive naive CD8 T cells (dated by TCRdb to the late 2010s). For context, the study as a whole: In total, 110 million to 150 million TRB reads were obtained, corresponding to roughly 1.5 +/- 0.3 million reads per library. The diversity and physicochemical repertoire analyses included 11 donors pooled from two independent experiments. For the TRBV-TRBJ cluster analysis, the naive subsets came from a handful of donors, while the memory cells came from 3 donors.

Sequencing used a NextSeq 550. The Human TCR Profiling Kit (MiLaboratory) was used to prepare UMI-labeled 5' RACE TRB cDNA libraries. The full amount of extracted RNA was used for cDNA synthesis, and the full amount of resulting cDNA was used for PCR amplification. Libraries were prepared in parallel using an identical number of PCR cycles. In the authors' own workflow: With a requirement of at least two reads per UMI, MIGEC and MiXCR extracted about 52,000 +/- 9,100 unique UMI-labeled TRB cDNA molecules per library. On average, about 40,000 +/- 10,000 functional in-frame TRB CDR3 nucleotide clonotypes lacking stop codons were found per library. After downsampling to 5000 UMI-labeled TRB molecules per sample, diversity metrics such as normalized Shannon-Wiener and Chao1 were calculated in VDJtools. For the central five CDR3 residues, VDJtools calculated physicochemical properties weighted by clonotype size, namely interaction energy, strength, volume and Kidera factor 4. TCRdb reanalyzed the reads, keeping one entry per CDR3 protein sequence and omitting DNA. It is TCRdb's table, rather than the study itself, that gives the V and J calls and clone size. This sample's listing comprises roughly 56,000 distinct CDR3 sequences. The ten largest clonotypes hold 0.35% to 0.5% of the sample.

The CDR3 sequence holds 12 residues, the cysteine and phenylalanine included. No DNA appears here. Reading the germline V gene gives CDR1 SQVTM and CDR2 ANQGSEA. Each CD8+ T cell subset was flow-sorted in triplicate, with 250,000 to 350,000 cells per subset placed directly into RLT lysis buffer. Naive CD8+ T cells were defined stringently as CD45RO-CCR7+CD27+CD95- to exclude memory contaminants. Using standard density gradient centrifugation, peripheral blood mononuclear cells were isolated from buffy coats. Naive CXCR3-negative and CXCR3-positive CD8+ T cells were flow-sorted on a FACSAria III. An RNeasy Mini Kit was used to extract total RNA from the sorted cells. The paper's findings and limits, for the study overall: Because surface CD5, which is linked to self-reactivity in mice, was comparable between the naive subsets, TCR interaction strength was also inferred from the physicochemical properties of TRB CDR3s. Repertoire diversity was comparably high in both naive subsets but much lower in memory CD8+ T cells. Similar TRBV-TRBJ usage was shown by naive CXCR3-negative and CXCR3-positive cells from the same donor, whereas distinct patterns were shown by memory cells. Freshly isolated PBMCs were used for most assays because CXCR3 expression went down partially after cryopreservation. Compared with CXCR3-negative naive cells, CXCR3-positive naive cells had TRB CDR3s with higher hydrophobicity (lower Kidera factor 4), lower energy, and higher strength and volume indices.

The source is a human donor in good health. Some clones in this sample may be carry-over from other donors' samples. Here the chain combines TRBV29-1 and TRBJ2-7; the TCRdb call, TRBD1, lacks DNA for checking. The sequenced material came from naive CXCR3- CD8+ T cells from blood. The sample's cell subset or site label, decoded: CD45RO-CCR7+CD27+CD95- naive CD8+ T cells lacking CXCR3 (TNR3-). The CDR3 has the sequence CSVEGRGAEQYF.